The rows below give T cell receptor beta chains drawn from one sample of a study of early T cells in non-severe SARS-CoV-2 infection. Using its own MiXCR run on the 5' RACE reads, TCRdb lists one record per CDR3 protein. The sample contains about 77,000 distinct CDR3 sequences, roughly a sixth of which appear only once. The sequencing input was whole blood. The receptors come from an adult who was a healthcare worker with PCR-confirmed SARS-CoV-2 infection or an uninfected control (not recorded which). CDR3s include the opening cysteine and the closing phenylalanine or tryptophan. The order of the fields is V gene, clone size, J gene, D gene, CDR3 DNA, CDR3 protein. The D gene is left open where the match is weak. For some rows the clone size is stated as once, few or many, or as a class when expanded; others skip it.

TRBV6-7,few,TRBJ1-2,TRBD1,TGTGCCAGCAGTTCGGACAGGCAAGCTAACTATGGCTACACCTTC,CASSSDRQANYGYTF
TRBV20-1,few,TRBJ1-5,TRBD1,TGCAGTGCTAGCCCCCAGGGGGCTCAGCCCCAGCATTTT,CSASPQGAQPQHF
TRBV7-3,-,TRBJ2-5,-,TGTGCCAGCAGCTTAATGGGGAGAGAGACCCAGTACTTC,CASSLMGRETQYF
TRBV5-1,-,TRBJ2-2,-,TGCGCCAGCAGCTTCAGTGGATCTGGGGCCGGGGAGCTGTTTTTT,CASSFSGSGAGELFF
TRBV4-1,few,TRBJ2-2,-,TGCGCCAGCAGCCAAGATCGGCATACTGGGTCCGGGGAGCTGTTTTTT,CASSQDRHTGSGELFF
TRBV12-3/TRBV12-4,-,TRBJ2-3,-,TGTGCCAGCAGTTCGGACAGATTCACAGATACGCAGTATTTT,CASSSDRFTDTQYF
TRBV9,-,TRBJ1-2,-,TGTGCCAGCAGCGTAGATAACTATGGCTACACCTTC,CASSVDNYGYTF
TRBV2,many,TRBJ1-5,-,TGTGCCAGCACTTGGAGGGACAATCAGCCCCAGCATTTT,CASTWRDNQPQHF
TRBV5-1,once,TRBJ2-3,TRBD1,TGCGCCAGCAGCTTGGGACAGGGGGCAGAAGATACGCAGTATTTT,CASSLGQGAEDTQYF
TRBV12-3/TRBV12-4,-,TRBJ2-1,-,TGTCCCAGCAGTTTTGGGCAGTTCTTC,CPSSFGQFF
TRBV28,-,TRBJ2-3,-,TGTGCCAGCGGTTGGGATACGCAGTATTTT,CASGWDTQYF
TRBV11-2,once,TRBJ1-1,-,TGTGCCAGCAGCTTAGTCCGGGCCGAAAACACTGAAGCTTTCTTT,CASSLVRAENTEAFF
TRBV20-1,-,TRBJ2-7,TRBD2,TGCAGTGCCCCCGTAGCGGGAGTGTCCTACGAGCAGTACTTC,CSAPVAGVSYEQYF
TRBV20-1,few,TRBJ2-5,TRBD2,TGCAGTGCTAGGGGGACTAGCGGGACCGGACGAGAGACCCAGTACTTC,CSARGTSGTGRETQYF
TRBV3-1,few,TRBJ1-5,-,TGTGCCAGCAGCCAAGGAATAATAAGCAATCAGCCCCAGCATTTT,CASSQGIISNQPQHF
TRBV10-3,many,TRBJ1-1,TRBD1,TGTGCCATCAGTGGAGGACAGGGAGGGAACACTGAAGCTTTCTTT,CAISGGQGGNTEAFF
TRBV12-3/TRBV12-4,-,TRBJ2-4,TRBD1,TGTGCCAGCAGACCCCTGGGGAAGGGGGCGGGTCACATTCAGTACTTC,CASRPLGKGAGHIQYF
TRBV3-1,many,TRBJ2-1,-,TGTGCCAGCAGCCCAAGAGGCGATGAGCAGTTCTTC,CASSPRGDEQFF
TRBV12-3/TRBV12-4,few,TRBJ2-7,-,TGTGCCAGCAGCGGTAGCGCCGCCTACGAGCAGTACTTC,CASSGSAAYEQYF
TRBV29-1,-,TRBJ2-7,TRBD2,TGCAGCGTTTTTCTTTTGGCTAGCGGGAGACCCGACGAGCAGTACTTC,CSVFLLASGRPDEQYF
TRBV5-6,-,TRBJ1-2,TRBD1,TGTGCCAGCAGAAAAGAGGGGACAGCTAACTATGGCTACACCTTC,CASRKEGTANYGYTF
TRBV11-2,few,TRBJ2-5,TRBD2,TGTGCCAGCAGCTTAGGGGCCAGCGGGACTCAAGAGACCCAGTACTTC,CASSLGASGTQETQYF
TRBV13,many,TRBJ2-5,-,TGTGCCAGCAGCTCGTCCGGACCTAAAGAGACCCAGTACTTC,CASSSSGPKETQYF